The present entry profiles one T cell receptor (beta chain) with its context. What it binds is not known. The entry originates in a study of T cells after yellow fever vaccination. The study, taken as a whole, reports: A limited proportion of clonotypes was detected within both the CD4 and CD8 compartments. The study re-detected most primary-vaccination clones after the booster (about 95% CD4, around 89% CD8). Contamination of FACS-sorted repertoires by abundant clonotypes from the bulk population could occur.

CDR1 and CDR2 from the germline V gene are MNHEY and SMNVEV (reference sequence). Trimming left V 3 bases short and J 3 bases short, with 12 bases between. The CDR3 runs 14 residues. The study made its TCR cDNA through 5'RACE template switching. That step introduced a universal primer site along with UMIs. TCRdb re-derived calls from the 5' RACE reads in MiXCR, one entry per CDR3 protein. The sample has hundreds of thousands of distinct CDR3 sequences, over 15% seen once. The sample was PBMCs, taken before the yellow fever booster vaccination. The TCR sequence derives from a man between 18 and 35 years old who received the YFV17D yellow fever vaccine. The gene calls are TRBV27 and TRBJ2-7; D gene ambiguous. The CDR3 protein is CASSLAGPLYEQYF. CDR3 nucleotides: TGTGCCAGCAGTTTGGCAGGTCCTCTCTACGAGCAGTACTTC.